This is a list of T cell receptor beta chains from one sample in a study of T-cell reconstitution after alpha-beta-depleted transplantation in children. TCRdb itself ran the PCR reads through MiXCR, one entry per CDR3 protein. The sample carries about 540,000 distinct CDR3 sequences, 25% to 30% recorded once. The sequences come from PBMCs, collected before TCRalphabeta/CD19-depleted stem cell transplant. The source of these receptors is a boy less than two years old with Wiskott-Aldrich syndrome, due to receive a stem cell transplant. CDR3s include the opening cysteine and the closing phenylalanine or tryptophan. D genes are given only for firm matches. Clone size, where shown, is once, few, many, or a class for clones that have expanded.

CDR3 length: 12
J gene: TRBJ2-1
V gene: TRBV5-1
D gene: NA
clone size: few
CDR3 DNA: TGCGCCAGCAGCACCGGAGGGGATGAGCAGTTCTTC
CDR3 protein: CASSTGGDEQFF

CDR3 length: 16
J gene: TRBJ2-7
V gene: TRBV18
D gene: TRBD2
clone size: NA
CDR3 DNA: TGTGCCAGCTCACGAAGACTAGCGGGGAACTCCTACGAGCAGTACTTC
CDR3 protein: CASSRRLAGNSYEQYF

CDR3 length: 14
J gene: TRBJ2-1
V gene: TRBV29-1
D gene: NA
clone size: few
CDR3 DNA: TGCAGCGCCCTGGGCATAGGAACCTACAATGAGCAGTTCTTC
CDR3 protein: CSALGIGTYNEQFF

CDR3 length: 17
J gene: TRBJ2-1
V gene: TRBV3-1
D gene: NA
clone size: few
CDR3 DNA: TGTGCCAGCAGCCAATTCGCCGGGAGCGGTCCCTACAATGAGCAGTTCTTC
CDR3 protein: CASSQFAGSGPYNEQFF

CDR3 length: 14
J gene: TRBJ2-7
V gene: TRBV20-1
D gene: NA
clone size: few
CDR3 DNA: TGCAGTGCCCAACTTGAGGCAGATTCCTACGAGCAGTACTTC
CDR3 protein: CSAQLEADSYEQYF

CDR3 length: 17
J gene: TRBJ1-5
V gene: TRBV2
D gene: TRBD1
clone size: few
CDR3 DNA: TGTGCCAGCAGTTGGAGCAACCGAGGACAGGGTAGTCAGCCCCAGCATTTT
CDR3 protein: CASSWSNRGQGSQPQHF

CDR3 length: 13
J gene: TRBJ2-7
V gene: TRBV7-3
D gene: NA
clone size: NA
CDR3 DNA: TGTGCCAGCAGCTTAGGCAGGGGTCGCGAGCAGTACTTC
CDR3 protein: CASSLGRGREQYF

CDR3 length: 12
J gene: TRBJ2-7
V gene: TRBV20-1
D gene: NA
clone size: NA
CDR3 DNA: TGCAGTGCTAGCCGAAATACCGGGGAGCAGTACTTC
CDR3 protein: CSASRNTGEQYF

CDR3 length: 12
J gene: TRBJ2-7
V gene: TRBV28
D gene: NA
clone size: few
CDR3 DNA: TGTGCCAGCAGGCGAGGTCTCCCCGAGCAGTACTTC
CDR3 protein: CASRRGLPEQYF

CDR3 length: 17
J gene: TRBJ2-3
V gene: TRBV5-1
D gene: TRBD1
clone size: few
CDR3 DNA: TGCGCCAGCAGCTTGCCCCGGACAGGGAGAGGCACAGATACGCAGTATTTT
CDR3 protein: CASSLPRTGRGTDTQYF

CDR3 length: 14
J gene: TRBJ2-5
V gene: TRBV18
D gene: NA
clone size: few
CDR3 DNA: TGTGCCAGCTCACCGAGTGACCTACAAGAGACCCAGTACTTC
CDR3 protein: CASSPSDLQETQYF

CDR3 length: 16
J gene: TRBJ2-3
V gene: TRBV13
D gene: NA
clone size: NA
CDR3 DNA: TGTGCCAGCAGCCCCTCCCTAGCGACTAGCACAGATACGCAGTATTTT
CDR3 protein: CASSPSLATSTDTQYF

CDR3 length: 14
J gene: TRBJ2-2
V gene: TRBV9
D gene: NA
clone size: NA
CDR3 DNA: TGTGCCAGCAGCGTGAAGCCGAACACCGGGGAGCTGTTTTTT
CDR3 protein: CASSVKPNTGELFF

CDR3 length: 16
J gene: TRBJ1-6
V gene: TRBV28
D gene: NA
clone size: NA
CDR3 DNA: TGTGCCAGCAGTTTTAGTTCAGGACTTAATAATTCACCCCTCCACTTT
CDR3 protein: CASSFSSGLNNSPLHF

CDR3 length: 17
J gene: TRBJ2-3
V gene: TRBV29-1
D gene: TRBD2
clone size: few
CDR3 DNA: TGCAGCGTCCTCACTTCACGACTAGCGGGGTACACAGATACGCAGTATTTT
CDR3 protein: CSVLTSRLAGYTDTQYF

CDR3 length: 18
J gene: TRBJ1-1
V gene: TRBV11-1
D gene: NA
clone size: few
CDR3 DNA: TGTGCCAGCAGCTGGGATCCGGGACGGAAGCCCTACGACACTGAAGCTTTCTTT
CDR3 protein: CASSWDPGRKPYDTEAFF

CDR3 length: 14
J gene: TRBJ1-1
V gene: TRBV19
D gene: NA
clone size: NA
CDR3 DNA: TGTGCCAGTAGGACAGCGCTCTTGAACACTGAAGCTTTCTTT
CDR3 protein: CASRTALLNTEAFF

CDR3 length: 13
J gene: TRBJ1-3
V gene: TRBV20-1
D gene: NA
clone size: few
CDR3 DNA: TGCAGTGCTTCCGACAGATTTCGAAACACCATATATTTT
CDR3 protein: CSASDRFRNTIYF

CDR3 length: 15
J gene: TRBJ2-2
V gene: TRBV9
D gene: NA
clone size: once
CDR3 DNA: TGTGCCAGCAGCAGGGGACTTCAGAACACCGGGGAGCTGTTTTTT
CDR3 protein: CASSRGLQNTGELFF

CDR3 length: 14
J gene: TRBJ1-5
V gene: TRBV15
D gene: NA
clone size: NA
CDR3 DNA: TGTGCCACCAGCAGAGCCAGGGCCAATCAGCCCCAGCATTTT
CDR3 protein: CATSRARANQPQHF

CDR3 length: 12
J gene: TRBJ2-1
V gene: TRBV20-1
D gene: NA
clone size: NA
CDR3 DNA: TGCAGTGCTGCTTCGGGCGGTTCTGATCAGTTCTTC
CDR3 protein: CSAASGGSDQFF

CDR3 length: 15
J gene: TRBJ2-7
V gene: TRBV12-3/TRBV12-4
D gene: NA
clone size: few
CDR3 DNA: TGTGCCAGCAGTTTTAGGGCAGGGGTAGGCTACGAGCAGTACTTC
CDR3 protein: CASSFRAGVGYEQYF

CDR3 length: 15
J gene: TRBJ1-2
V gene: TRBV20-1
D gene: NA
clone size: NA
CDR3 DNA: TGCAGTGCTCCACCCTTTAGGGAGGGAAGTAGTGGCTACACCTTC
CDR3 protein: CSAPPFREGSSGYTF

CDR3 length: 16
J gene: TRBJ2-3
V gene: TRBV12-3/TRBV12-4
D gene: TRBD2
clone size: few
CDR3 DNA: TGTGCCAGCAGTTTAGGCGCCGGGACTAGTTCAGATACGCAGTATTTT
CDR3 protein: CASSLGAGTSSDTQYF

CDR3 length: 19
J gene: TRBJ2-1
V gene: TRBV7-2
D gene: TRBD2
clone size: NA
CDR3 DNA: TGTGCCAGCAGCTTAAAAGGGGGGACTAGCGGGAGAGGGGGCAATGAGCAGTTCTTC
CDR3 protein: CASSLKGGTSGRGGNEQFF

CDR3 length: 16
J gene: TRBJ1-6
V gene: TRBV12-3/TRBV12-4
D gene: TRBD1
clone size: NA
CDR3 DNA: TGTGCCAGCAGTTCCACACAGGGGCCGATCGGGTCACCCCTCCACTTT
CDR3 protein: CASSSTQGPIGSPLHF

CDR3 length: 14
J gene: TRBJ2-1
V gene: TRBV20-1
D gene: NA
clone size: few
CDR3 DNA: TGCAGTGCCGCCGGAGGGAGCTCCTACAATGAGCAGTTCTTC
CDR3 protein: CSAAGGSSYNEQFF

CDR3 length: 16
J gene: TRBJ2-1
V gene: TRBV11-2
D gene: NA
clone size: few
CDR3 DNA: TGTGCCAGCAGCCCTCCGGGAGTGAGCTCCTACAATGAGCAGTTCTTC
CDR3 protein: CASSPPGVSSYNEQFF

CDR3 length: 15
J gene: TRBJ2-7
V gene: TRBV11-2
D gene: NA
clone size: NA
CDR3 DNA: TGTGCCAGCAGCTTAGATAGTACAGGGAACTACGAGCAGTACTTC
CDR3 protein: CASSLDSTGNYEQYF

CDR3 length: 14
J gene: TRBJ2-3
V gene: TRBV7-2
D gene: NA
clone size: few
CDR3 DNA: TGTGCCAGCAGTAGGACGGAAAGCACAGATACGCAGTATTTT
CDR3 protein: CASSRTESTDTQYF

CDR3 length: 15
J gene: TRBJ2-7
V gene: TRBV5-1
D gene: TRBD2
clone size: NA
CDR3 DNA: TGCGCCAGCAGCTTTTCAGCGGGAGCCTTCTACGAGCAGTACTTC
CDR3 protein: CASSFSAGAFYEQYF

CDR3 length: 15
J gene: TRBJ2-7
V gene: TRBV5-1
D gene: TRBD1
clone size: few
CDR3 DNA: TGCGCCAGCAGCGGTTCCGGGACAGGGCACTACGAGCAGTACTTC
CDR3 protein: CASSGSGTGHYEQYF

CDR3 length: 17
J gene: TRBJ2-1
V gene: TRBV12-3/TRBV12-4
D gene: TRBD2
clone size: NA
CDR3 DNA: TGTGCCAGCAGTTTTTGGGTTAGCGGGAGCCCCTACAATGAGCAGTTCTTC
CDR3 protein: CASSFWVSGSPYNEQFF

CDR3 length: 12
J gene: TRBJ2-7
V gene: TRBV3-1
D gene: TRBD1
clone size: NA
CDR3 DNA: TGTGCCAGCAGCCATCGACAGGGCGAGCAGTACTTC
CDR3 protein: CASSHRQGEQYF

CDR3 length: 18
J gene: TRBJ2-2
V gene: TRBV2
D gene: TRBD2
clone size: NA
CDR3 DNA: TGTGCCAGCAGCGAGGGACTAGCGGGAGGACGGAACACCGGGGAGCTGTTTTTT
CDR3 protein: CASSEGLAGGRNTGELFF

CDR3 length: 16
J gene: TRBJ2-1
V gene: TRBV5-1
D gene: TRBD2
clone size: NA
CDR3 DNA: TGCGCCAGCAGCGCCGGGACTAGCAGATCGGGGAATGAGCAGTTCTTC
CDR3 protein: CASSAGTSRSGNEQFF

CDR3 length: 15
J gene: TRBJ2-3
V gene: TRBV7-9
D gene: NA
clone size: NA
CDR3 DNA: TGTGCCAGCAGCCCCAGGGGCGGGAGCGCAGATACGCAGTATTTT
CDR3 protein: CASSPRGGSADTQYF

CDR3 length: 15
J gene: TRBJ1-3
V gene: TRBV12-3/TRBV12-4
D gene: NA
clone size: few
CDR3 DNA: TGTGCCAGCAGCATCAGGTTAATCGGGGGAAACACCATATATTTT
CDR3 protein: CASSIRLIGGNTIYF

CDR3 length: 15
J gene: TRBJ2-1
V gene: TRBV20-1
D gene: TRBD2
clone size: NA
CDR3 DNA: TGCAGTGCTAGTAGTCCGGGACTAGCGATCAATGAGCAGTTCTTC
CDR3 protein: CSASSPGLAINEQFF

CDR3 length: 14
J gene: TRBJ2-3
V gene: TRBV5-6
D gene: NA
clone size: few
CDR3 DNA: TGTGCCAGCAGCTTGAGCGGGTTCACAGATACGCAGTATTTT
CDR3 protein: CASSLSGFTDTQYF

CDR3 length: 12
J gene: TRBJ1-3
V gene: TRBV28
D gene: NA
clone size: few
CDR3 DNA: TGTGCCAGCAGGGGCCCTGGAAACACCATATATTTT
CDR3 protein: CASRGPGNTIYF

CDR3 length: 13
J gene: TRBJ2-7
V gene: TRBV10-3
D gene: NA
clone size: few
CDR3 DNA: TGTGCCATCAGTGAGCACAGTACCTACGAGCAGTACTTC
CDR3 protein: CAISEHSTYEQYF

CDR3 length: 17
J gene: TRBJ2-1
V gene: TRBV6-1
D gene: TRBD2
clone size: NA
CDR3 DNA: TGTGCCAGCAGTGCTGGGACTAGCGTTTTTTTGTACAATGAGCAGTTCTTC
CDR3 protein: CASSAGTSVFLYNEQFF

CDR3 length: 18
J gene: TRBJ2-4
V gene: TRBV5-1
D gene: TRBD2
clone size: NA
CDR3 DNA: TGCGCCAGCAGCTTGGATCTGGGAGGGGCTGGAGCAAAAAACATTCAGTACTTC
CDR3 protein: CASSLDLGGAGAKNIQYF

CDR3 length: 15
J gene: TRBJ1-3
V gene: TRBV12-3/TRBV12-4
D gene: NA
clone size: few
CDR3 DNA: TGTGCCAGCAGTTTTATCGGGGGCTCTGGAAACACCATATATTTT
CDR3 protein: CASSFIGGSGNTIYF

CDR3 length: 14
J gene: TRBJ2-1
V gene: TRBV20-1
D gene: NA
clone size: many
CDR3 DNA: TGCAGTGCCACGGGCCTTGAGATAAACAATGAGCAGTTCTTC
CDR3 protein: CSATGLEINNEQFF

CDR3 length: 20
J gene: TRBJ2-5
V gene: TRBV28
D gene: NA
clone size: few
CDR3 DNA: TGTGCCAGCAATTTCCCCCTGCCAGGGGGTAAACGGGAGGAGTGGGAGACCCAGTACTTC
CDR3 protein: CASNFPLPGGKREEWETQYF

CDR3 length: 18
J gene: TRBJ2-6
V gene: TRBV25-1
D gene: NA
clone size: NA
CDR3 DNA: TGTGCCAGCAGTGAAAGAGGACGGGGAAGCTCTGGGGCCAACGTCCTGACTTTC
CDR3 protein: CASSERGRGSSGANVLTF

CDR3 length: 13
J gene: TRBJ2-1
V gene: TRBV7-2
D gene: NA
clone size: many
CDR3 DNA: TGTGCCAGCAGCTTAAACACGGGATTGGGGCAGTTCTTC
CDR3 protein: CASSLNTGLGQFF

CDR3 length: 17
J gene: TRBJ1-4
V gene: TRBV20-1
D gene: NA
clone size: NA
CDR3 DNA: TGCAGTGCTAGAGGTAGTGTTAGGCCGACAACTAATGAAAAACTGTTTTTT
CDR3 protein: CSARGSVRPTTNEKLFF

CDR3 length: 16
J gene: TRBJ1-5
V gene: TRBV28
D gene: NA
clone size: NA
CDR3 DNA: TGTGCCAGCAGTTTTTCAGGGTTCGGTAGCAATCAGCCCCAGCATTTT
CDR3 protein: CASSFSGFGSNQPQHF

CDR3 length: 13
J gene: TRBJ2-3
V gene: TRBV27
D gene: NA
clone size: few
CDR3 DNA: TGTGCCATCAAACGATGGAGCACAGATACGCAGTATTTT
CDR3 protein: CAIKRWSTDTQYF

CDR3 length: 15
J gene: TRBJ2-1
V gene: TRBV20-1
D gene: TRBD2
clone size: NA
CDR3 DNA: TGCAGTGCTAGAGAGTCTAGCGGGACGGGGGTTGAGCAGTTCTTC
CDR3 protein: CSARESSGTGVEQFF